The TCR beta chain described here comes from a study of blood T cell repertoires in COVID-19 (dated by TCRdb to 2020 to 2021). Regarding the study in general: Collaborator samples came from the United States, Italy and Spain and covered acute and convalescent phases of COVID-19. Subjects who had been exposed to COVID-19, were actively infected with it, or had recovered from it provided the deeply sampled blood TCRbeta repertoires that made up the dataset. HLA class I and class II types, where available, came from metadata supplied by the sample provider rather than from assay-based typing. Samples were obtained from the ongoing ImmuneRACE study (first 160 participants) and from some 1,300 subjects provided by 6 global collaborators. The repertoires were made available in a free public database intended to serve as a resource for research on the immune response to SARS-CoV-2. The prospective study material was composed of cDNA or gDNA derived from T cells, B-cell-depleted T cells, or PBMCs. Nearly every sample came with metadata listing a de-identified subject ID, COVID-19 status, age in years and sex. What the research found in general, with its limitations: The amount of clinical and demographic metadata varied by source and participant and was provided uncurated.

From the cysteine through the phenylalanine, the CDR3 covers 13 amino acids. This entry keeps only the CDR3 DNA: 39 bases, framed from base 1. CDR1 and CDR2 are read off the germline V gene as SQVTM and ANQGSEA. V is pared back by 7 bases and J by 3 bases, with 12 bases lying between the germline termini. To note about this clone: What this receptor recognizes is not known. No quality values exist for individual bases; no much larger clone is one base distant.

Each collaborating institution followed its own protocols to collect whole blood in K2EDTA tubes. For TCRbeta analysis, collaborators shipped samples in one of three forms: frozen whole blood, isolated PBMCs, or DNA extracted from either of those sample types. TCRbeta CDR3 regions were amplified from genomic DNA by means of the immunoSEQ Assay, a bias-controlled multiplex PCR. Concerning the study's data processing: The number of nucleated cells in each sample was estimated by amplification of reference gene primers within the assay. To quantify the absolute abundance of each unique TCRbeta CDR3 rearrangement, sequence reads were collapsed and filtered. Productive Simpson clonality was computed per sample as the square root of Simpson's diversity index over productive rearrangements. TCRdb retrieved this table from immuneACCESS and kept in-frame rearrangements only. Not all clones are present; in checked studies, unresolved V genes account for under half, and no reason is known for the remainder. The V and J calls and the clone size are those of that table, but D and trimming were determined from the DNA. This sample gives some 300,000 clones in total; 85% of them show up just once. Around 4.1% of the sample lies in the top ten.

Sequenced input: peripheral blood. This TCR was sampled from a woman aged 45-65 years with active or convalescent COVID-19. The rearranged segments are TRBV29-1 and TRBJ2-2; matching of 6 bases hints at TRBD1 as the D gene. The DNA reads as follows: TGCAGCGCCGAGGACAGTCACACCGGGGAGCTGTTTTTT. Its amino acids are CSAEDSHTGELFF.